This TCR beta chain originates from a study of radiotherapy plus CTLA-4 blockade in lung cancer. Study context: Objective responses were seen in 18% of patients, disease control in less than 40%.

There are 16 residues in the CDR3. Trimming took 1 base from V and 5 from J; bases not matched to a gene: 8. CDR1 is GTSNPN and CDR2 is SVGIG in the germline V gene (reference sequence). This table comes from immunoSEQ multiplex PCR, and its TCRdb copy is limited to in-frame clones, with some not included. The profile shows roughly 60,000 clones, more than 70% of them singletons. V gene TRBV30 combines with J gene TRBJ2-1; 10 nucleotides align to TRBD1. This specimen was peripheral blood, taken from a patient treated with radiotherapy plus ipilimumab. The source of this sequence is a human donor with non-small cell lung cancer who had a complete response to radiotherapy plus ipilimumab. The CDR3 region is CAWSADRGAYNNEQFF. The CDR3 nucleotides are TGTGCCTGGAGTGCGGACAGGGGGGCTTACAACAATGAGCAGTTCTTC. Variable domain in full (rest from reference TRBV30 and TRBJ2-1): SQTIHQWPATLVQPVGSPLSLECTVEGTSNPNLYWYRQAAGRGLQLLFYSVGIGQISSEVPQNLSASRPQDRQFILSSKKLLLSDSGFYLCAWSADRGAYNNEQFFGPGTRLTVL.